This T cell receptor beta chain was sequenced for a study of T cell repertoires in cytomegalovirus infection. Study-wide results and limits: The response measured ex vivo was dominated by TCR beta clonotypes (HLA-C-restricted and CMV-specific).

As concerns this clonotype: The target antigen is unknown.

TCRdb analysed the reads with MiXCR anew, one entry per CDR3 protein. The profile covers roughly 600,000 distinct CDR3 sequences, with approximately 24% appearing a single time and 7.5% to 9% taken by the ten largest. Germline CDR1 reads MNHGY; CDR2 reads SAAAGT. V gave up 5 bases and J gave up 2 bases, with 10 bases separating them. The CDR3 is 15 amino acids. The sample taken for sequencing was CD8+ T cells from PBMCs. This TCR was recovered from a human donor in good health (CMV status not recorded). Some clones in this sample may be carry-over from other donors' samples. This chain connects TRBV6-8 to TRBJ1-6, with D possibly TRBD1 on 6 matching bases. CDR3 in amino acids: CASSLDRPYNSPLHF. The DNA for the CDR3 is TGTGCCAGCAGTCTCGACAGGCCCTATAATTCACCCCTCCACTTT.